This TCR beta chain was identified during a study of T-cell reconstitution after alpha-beta-depleted transplantation in children. Study-wide points: Several hundred expanded graft clones reportedly gave rise to the alpha-beta T cells present about two months after transplant. High day-60 TCRbeta diversity in some patients came from surviving recipient T cells and thymic progenitors.

Germline CDR1 and CDR2: SEHNR and FQNEAQ (reference sequence). Deletions cut 3 bases from V and 3 bases from J, with 9 bases between. CDR3 length: 13 residues. A TCRbeta library incorporating unique molecular identifiers was prepared. TCRdb re-called the PCR reads through MiXCR, storing one row per CDR3 protein. Of around 580,000 distinct CDR3 sequences in the sample, more than 20% were seen once. A word on this clonotype: Its antigen is unidentified.

This clonotype was sampled from a boy in the first two years of life with Wiskott-Aldrich syndrome, due to receive a stem cell transplant. This specimen was PBMCs, taken before TCRalphabeta/CD19-depleted stem cell transplant. This chain connects TRBV7-9 to TRBJ2-7; the D gene is possibly TRBD2 (6 bases). CDR3 amino acids: CASSFAGNYEQYF. The CDR3 DNA reads as TGTGCCAGCAGCTTCGCGGGGAACTACGAGCAGTACTTC.